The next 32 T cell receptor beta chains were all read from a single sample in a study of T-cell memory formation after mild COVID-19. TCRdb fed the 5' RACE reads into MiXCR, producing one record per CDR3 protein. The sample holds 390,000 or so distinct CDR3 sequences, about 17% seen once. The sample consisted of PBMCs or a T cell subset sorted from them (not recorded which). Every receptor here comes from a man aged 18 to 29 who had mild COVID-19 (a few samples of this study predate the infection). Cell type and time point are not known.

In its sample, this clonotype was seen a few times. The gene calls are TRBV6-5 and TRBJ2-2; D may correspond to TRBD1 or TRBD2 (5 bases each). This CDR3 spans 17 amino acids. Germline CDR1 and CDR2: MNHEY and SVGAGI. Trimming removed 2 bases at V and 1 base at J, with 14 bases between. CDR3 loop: CASSYGTALGNTGELFF. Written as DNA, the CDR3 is TGTGCCAGCAGTTACGGGACGGCGCTGGGGAACACCGGGGAGCTGTTTTTT.

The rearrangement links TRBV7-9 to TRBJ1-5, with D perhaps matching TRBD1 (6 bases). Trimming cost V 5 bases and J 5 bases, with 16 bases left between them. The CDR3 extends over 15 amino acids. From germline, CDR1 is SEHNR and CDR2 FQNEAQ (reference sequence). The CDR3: CASSPTGLADQPQHF. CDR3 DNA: TGTGCCAGCAGCCCGACAGGCTTGGCAGATCAGCCCCAGCATTTT.

CDR3 sequence: CASSSSILSGGTDTQYF. The CDR3 region has the DNA TGTGCCAGCAGCTCCAGCATTCTAAGCGGGGGGACAGATACGCAGTATTTT. J is TRBJ2-3 and V is TRBV7-9; 9 bases align to TRBD2. Looked up from germline, CDR1 is SEHNR and CDR2 is FQNEAQ (reference sequence). The CDR3 is 17 amino acids. The trim removed 4 bases at V and 3 bases at J, leaving 11 bases unmatched.

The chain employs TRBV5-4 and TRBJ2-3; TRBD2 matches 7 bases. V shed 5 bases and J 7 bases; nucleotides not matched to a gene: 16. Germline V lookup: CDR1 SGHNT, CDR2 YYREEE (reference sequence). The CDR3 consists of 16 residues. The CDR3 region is CASSSAAGSSIYTQYF. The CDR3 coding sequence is TGTGCCAGCAGTAGCGCAGCGGGGTCTTCGATTTATACGCAGTATTTT.

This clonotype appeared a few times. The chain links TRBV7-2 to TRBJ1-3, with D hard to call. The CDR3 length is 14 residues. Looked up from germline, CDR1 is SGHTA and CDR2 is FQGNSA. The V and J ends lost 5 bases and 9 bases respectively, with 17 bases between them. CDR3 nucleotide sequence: TGTGCCAGCAGCCCAGGACGGGAGTGGGGCACCATATATTTT. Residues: CASSPGREWGTIYF.

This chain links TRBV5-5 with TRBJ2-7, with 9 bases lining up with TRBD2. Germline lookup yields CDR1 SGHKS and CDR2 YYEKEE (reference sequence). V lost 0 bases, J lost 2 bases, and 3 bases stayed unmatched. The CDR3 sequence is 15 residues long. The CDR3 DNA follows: TGTGCCAGCAGCTTGGTCGCTAGCGGGGCCTACGAGCAGTACTTC. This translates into CASSLVASGAYEQYF.

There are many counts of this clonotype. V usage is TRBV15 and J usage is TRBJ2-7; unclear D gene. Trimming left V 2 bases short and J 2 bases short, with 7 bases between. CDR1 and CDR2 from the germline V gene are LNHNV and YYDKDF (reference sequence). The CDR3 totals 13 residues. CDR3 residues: CATSRKRTYEQYF. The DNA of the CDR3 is TGTGCCACCAGCAGAAAGAGAACCTACGAGCAGTACTTC.

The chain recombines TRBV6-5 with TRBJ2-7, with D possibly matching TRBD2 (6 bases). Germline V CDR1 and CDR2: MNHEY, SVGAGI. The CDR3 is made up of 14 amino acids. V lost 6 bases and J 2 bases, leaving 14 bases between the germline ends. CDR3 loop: CASSPDGGTYEQYF. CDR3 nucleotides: TGTGCCAGCAGCCCCGACGGGGGAACCTACGAGCAGTACTTC.

In DNA, the CDR3 is TGCGCCAGCAGCCGAACAGCGGGGGGCCACTACGAGCAGTACTTC. Amino acids: CASSRTAGGHYEQYF. The chain uses TRBV4-1 and TRBJ2-7, with 9 bases identical to TRBD2. V shed 4 bases and J 3 bases; nucleotides not matched to a gene: 7. This CDR3 region has 15 residues. Germline CDR1 reads MGHRA; CDR2 reads YSYEKL.

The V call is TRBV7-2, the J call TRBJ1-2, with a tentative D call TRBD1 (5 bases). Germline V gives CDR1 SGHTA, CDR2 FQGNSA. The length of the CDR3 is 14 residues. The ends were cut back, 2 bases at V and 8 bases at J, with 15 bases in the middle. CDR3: CASSLTGGTEGYTF. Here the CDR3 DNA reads TGTGCCAGCAGCTTAACCGGGGGGACGGAGGGCTACACCTTC. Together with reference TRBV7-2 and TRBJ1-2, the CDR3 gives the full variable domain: GAGVSQSPSNKVTEKGKDVELRCDPISGHTALYWYRQSLGQGLEFLIYFQGNSAPDKSGLPSDRFSAERTGGSVSTLTIQRTQQEDSAVYLCASSLTGGTEGYTFGSGTRLTVV.

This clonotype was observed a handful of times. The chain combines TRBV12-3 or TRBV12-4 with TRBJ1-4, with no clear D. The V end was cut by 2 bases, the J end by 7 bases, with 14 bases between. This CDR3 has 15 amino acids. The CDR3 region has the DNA TGTGCCAGCAGTTTACTTGGGGTTAACGGTGAAAAACTGTTTTTT. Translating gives CASSLLGVNGEKLFF.

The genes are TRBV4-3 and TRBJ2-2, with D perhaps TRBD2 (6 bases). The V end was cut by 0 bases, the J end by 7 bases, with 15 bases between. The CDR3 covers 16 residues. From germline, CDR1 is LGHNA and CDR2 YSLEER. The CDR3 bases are TGCGCCAGCAGCCAAGAGTTTCCGGGGGTCGGCGGGGAGCTGTTTTTT. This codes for CASSQEFPGVGGELFF.

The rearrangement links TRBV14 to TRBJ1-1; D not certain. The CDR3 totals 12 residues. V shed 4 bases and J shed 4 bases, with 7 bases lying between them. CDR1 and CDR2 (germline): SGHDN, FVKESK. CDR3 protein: CASSRLGTEAFF. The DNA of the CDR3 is TGTGCCAGCAGCCGGTTAGGCACTGAAGCTTTCTTT.

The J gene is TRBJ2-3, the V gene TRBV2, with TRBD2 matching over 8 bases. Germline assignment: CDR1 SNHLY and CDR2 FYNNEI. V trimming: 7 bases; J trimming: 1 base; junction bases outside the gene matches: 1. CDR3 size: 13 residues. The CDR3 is CASMTSGTDTQYF. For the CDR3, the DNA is TGTGCCAGCATGACTAGCGGCACAGATACGCAGTATTTT.

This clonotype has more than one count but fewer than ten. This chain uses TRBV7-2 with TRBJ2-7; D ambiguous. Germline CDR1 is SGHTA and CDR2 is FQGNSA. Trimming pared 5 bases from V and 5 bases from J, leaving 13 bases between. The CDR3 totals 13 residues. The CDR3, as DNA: TGTGCCAGCAGCCACATCTTTGCCGACGAGCAGTACGTC. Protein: CASSHIFADEQYV.

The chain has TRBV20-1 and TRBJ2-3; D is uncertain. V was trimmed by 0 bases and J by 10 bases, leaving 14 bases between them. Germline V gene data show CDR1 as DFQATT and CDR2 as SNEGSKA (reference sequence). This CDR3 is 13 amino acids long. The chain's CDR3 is CSARDSNPRPQYF. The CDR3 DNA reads TGCAGTGCTAGAGATTCAAACCCCCGTCCGCAGTATTTT.

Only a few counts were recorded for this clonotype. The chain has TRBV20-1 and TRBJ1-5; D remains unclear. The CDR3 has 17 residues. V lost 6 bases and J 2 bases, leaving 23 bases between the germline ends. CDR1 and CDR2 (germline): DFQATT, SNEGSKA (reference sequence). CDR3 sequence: CSARPAYGDVRNQPQHF. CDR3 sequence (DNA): TGCAGTGCAAGGCCAGCCTATGGGGATGTTCGCAATCAGCCCCAGCATTTT.

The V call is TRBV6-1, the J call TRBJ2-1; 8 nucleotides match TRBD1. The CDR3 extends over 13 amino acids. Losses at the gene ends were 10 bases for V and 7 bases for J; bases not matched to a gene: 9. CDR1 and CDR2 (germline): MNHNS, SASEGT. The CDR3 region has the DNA TGTGCCACAGGGCAGGGGGCGGCGAATGAGCAGTTCTTC. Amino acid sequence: CATGQGAANEQFF.

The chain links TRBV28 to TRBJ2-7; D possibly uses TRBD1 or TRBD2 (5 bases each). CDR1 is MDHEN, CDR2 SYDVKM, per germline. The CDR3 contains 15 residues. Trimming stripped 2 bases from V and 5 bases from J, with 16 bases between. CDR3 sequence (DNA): TGTGCCAGCAGTTTAGAGGAGGCAGGGACGAACGAGCAGTACGTC. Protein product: CASSLEEAGTNEQYV.

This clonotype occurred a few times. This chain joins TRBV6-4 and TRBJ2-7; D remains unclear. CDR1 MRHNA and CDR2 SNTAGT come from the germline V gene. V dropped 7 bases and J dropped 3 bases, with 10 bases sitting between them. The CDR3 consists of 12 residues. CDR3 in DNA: TGTGCCAGCACGAGCCTTGACTACGAGCAGTACGTC. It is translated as CASTSLDYEQYV.

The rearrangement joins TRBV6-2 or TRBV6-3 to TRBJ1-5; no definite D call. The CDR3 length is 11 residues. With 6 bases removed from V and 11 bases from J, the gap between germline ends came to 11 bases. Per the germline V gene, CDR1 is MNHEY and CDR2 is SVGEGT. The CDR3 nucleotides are TGTGCCAGCAGCCCCGGGAGGACCCAGCATTTT. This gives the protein CASSPGRTQHF.

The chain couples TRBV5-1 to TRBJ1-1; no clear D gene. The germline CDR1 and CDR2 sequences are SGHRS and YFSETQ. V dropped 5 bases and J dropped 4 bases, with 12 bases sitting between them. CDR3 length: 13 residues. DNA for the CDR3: TGCGCCAGCAGAAGCCAAGGGAGCACTGAAGCTTTCTTT. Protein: CASRSQGSTEAFF.

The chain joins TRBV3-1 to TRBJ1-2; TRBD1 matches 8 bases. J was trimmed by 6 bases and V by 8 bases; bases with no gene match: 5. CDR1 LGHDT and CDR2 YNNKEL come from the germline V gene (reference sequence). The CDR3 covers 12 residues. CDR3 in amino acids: CASLDRANGYTF. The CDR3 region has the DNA TGTGCCAGCTTGGACAGGGCGAATGGCTACACCTTC.

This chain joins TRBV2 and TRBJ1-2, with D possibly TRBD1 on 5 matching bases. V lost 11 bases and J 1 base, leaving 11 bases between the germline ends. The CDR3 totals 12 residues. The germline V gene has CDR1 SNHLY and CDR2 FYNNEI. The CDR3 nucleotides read TGTGCCGGGGCCAGGGATAACTATGGCTACACCTTC. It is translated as CAGARDNYGYTF.

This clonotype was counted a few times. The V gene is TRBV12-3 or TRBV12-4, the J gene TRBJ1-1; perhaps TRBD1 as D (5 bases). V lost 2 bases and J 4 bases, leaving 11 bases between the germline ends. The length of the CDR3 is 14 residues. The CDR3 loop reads CASSLWGSVTEAFF. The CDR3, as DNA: TGTGCCAGCAGTTTATGGGGGAGTGTCACTGAAGCTTTCTTT.

CDR3 coding DNA: TGTGCCAGCAGCGCGGACGGATTGGTTTACTTC. Protein: CASSADGLVYF. The chain is built from TRBV9 and TRBJ2-5, with D unresolved. The germline gives CDR1 SGDLS, CDR2 YYNGEE. The CDR3 runs 11 residues. Between the trimmed V and J ends, which lost 3 bases and 14 bases, there was a span of 14 bases. The complete variable domain, with remaining parts taken from reference TRBV9 and TRBJ2-5, reads DSGVTQTPKHLITATGQRVTLRCSPRSGDLSVYWYQQSLDQGLQFLIQYYNGEERAKGNILERFSAQQFPDLHSELNLSSLELGDSALYFCASSADGLVYFGPGTRLLVL.

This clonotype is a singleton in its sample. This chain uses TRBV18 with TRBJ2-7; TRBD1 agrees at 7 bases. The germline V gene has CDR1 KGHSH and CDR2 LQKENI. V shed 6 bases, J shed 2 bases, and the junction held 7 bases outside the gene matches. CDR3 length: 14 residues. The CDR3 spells CASSLNRGAYEQYV. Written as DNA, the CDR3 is TGTGCCAGCTCCTTGAACAGGGGAGCCTACGAGCAGTACGTC.

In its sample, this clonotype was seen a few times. DNA of the CDR3: TGTGCCAGCAGGGGTCTGAGGGGTCCCCACCAAGAGACCCAGTACTTC. It translates to CASRGLRGPHQETQYF. The chain uses TRBV25-1 and TRBJ2-5, with D perhaps assigned TRBD1 or TRBD2 (5 bases each). Looked up from germline, CDR1 is MGHDK and CDR2 is SYGVNS. The CDR3 has 16 amino acids. Trimming took 6 bases from V and 0 from J, leaving 17 bases between them.

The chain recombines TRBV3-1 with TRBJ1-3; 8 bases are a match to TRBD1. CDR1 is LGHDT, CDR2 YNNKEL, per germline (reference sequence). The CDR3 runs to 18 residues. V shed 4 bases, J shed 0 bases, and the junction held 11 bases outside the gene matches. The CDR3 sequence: CASSRGTGYSSSGNTIYF. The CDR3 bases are TGTGCCAGCAGCCGCGGGACAGGCTACTCAAGCTCTGGAAACACCATATATTTT.

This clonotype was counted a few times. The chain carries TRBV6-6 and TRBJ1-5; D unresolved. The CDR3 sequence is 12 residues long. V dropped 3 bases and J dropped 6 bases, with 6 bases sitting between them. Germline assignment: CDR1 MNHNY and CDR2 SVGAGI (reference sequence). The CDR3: CASSYVGQPQHF. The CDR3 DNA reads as TGTGCCAGCAGTTATGTTGGTCAGCCCCAGCATTTT.

CDR3 bases: TGCAGTGCTAGGCGTCGAGGGTGGCCTGAAGCTTTCTTT. Amino acids: CSARRRGWPEAFF. V gene TRBV20-1 combines with J gene TRBJ1-1, with D unresolved. Trimming left V 3 bases short and J 6 bases short, with 14 bases between. The CDR3 totals 13 residues. Germline V gene lookup returns CDR1 DFQATT and CDR2 SNEGSKA (reference sequence).

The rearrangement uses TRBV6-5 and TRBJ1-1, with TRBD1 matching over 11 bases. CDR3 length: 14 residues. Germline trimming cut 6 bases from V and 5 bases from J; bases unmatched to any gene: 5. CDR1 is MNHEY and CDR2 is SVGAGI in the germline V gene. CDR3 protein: CASRPRDRGTEAFF. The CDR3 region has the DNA TGTGCCAGCAGACCTAGGGACAGGGGGACTGAAGCTTTCTTT.